The source of this TCR beta chain is a study of PD-L1 blockade in urothelial cancer (dated by TCRdb to between 2016 and 2019). Concerning the study at large: Therapy was started at some point between 2014 and 2016 for all patients, and atezolizumab 1,200 mg was administered intravenously every 3 weeks. A median of roughly 140,000 T cells and some 84,000 unique TCRs was obtained from blood samples, and a median clonality of roughly 0.08 was observed. About 90% of the 29 patients were identified as males with urothelial cancer of bladder origin, and a prior smoking history was reported by 18 of 29 patients. Blood samples were analyzed 3 weeks after the start of treatment (second dose) and 6 weeks after the start of treatment. Progression-free survival longer than 6 months counted as durable clinical benefit, and TCR features were additionally tested against both progression-free and overall survival. TCR sequencing covered pretreatment tumor samples and matched, serially collected peripheral blood taken before and after atezolizumab treatment. Patients had an ECOG performance status of 0 or 1 and had received between 0 and 3 prior chemotherapy regimens. Durable clinical benefit was achieved by nine patients but not by the remaining 20. Pretreatment blood TCR-seq was available for about 30 patients, at least one posttreatment blood collection was obtained for 25 or so patients, and tumor TCR-seq was available for 25 or so patients. In the same patients, whole exome sequencing and RNA sequencing of pretreatment tumors were performed in addition to TCR sequencing. The study, an exploratory multi-omic analysis, examined somatic, immune and clinical correlates of response to PD-L1 blockade with atezolizumab in urothelial cancer. Findings and caveats that apply to the study as a whole: A pretreatment peripheral blood TCR clonality below the median was linked to improved progression-free and overall survival. Because of the small sample size (n ≈ 31) and the many exploratory analyses performed, the results are intended to be regarded as hypothesis-generating. Among patients with durable benefit, tumor-associated TCR clones showed greater expansion in peripheral blood 3 weeks after treatment started (n = 22, p = 0.022).

About this clone itself: It lacks a known antigen. No base quality information exists; no much larger clone differs at one position.

Synthetic TCR analog templates were spiked into each PCR so that absolute template abundance could be estimated from read counts. The immunoSEQ assay used bias-controlled V and J gene primers to amplify TCRbeta CDR3 regions from genomic DNA. Rearranged TCRbeta segments were sequenced at approximately 20X coverage. On the study's bioinformatics: Clustering was used to correct sequencing errors, and CDR3s were annotated against IMGT to assign V, D and J genes. Only productive TCRbeta rearrangements were used in downstream analyses, excluding out-of-frame or stop-codon sequences. To compute clonality, Shannon entropy was normalized by the log of the number of unique productive sequences and then subtracted from one. Fisher's exact test with Benjamini-Hochberg correction, at a threshold of adjusted p below 0.01, was used to find clones that differed between time points or between blood and tumor. TCRdb retrieved this table from immuneACCESS and kept in-frame rearrangements only. Not all clones are present; in checked studies, unresolved V genes account for under half, and no reason is known for the remainder. Clonal size and the V and J genes are those of that table, whereas D and trimming came from the DNA. The sample table shows about 39,000 clones, and around 89% are seen once. Roughly 2.1% of the sample comes from the top ten.

The cohort included 25 to 35 patients with locally advanced or metastatic urothelial carcinoma who were treated at Memorial Sloan Kettering on a trial protocol. Peripheral blood mononuclear cells were collected pretreatment and during treatment, with between 1 and 8 total time points obtained per patient. The Qiagen DNeasy Blood extraction kit was used to purify genomic DNA from total PBMCs and from tumor samples. PBMCs were collected pretreatment and during treatment, and were isolated and stored as previously described. Including cysteine and phenylalanine, the CDR3 has 18 amino acids. The only DNA kept is the CDR3, 54 bases in frame from the first base. Trimming leaves V shorter by 3 bases and J shorter by 0 bases, with the junction holding 12 bases beyond the gene matches. Reading the germline V gene gives CDR1 SGDLS and CDR2 YYNGEE.

Rearrangement joined TRBV9 to TRBJ2-1, and 7 junctional nucleotides match TRBD2. The sample consisted of PBMCs, taken around atezolizumab (anti-PD-L1) treatment. The origin of this receptor is a man in his fifties or sixties with urothelial cancer. The CDR3 protein sequence reads: CASSETDSGDLSYNEQFF. In nucleotide form, the sequence is TGTGCCAGCAGCGAGACCGACAGCGGGGACCTCTCCTACAATGAGCAGTTCTTC.